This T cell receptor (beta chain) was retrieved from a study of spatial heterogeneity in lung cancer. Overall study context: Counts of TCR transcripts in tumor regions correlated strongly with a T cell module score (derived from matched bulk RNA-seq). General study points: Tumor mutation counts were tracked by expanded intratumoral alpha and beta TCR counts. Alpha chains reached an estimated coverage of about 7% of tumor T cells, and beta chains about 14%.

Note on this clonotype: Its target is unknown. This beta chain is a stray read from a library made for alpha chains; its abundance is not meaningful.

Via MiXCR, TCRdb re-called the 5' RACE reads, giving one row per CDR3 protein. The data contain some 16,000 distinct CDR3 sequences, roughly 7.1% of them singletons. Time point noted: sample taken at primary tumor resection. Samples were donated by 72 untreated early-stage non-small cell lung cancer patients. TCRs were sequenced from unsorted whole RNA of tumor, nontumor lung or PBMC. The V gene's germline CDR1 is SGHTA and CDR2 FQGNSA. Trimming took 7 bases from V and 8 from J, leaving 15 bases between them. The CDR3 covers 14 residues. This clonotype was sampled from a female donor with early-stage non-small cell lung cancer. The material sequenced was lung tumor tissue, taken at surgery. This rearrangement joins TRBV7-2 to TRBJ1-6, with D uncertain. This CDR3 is CASTPSRRYSPLHF. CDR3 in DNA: TGTGCCAGCACCCCCTCCCGGAGGTATTCACCCCTCCACTTT.